Listed below are T cell receptor beta chains from one sample, sequenced in a study of naive and memory T cell subsets. TCRdb re-derived calls from the UMI-ligation and nested PCR reads in MiXCR, one entry per CDR3 protein. The table has over 110,000 distinct CDR3 sequences, approximately 18% seen once. Material: naive CD8+ T cells from blood. These receptors were taken from a human donor in good health. Each CDR3 is given with its conserved first and last residue. The D gene is left open where the match is weak. Where a row states a size, it is once, few, many or the class of an expanded clone; other rows omit it.

-,-,TRBV9,TRBJ1-2,TGTGCCAGCAGCCCGGACAGCTCTATCTATGGCTACACCTTC,CASSPDSSIYGYTF
TRBD2,few,TRBV28,TRBJ2-3,TGTGCCAGCAGCTCCGGGACTACGACTCTCACAGATACGCAGTATTTT,CASSSGTTTLTDTQYF
-,few,TRBV9,TRBJ2-5,TGTGCCAGCAGCGTAGGCGGCGACGGGGAGACCCAGTACTTC,CASSVGGDGETQYF
-,few,TRBV5-6,TRBJ2-6,TGTGCCAGCAGCTACGGCTCTGGGGCCAACGTCCTGACTTTC,CASSYGSGANVLTF
TRBD2,few,TRBV12-3/TRBV12-4,TRBJ2-1,TGTGCCAGCAGTTTTCTGCTAGCGGGATTCTATGAGCAGTTCTTC,CASSFLLAGFYEQFF
-,-,TRBV12-3/TRBV12-4,TRBJ1-2,TGTGCCAGCAGTTTAAGTACAGGGAGACATGGCTACACCTTC,CASSLSTGRHGYTF
TRBD2,-,TRBV5-6,TRBJ2-1,TGTGCCAGCAGCTGGTTTAGCGGGAGCTCCTACAATGAGCAGTTCTTC,CASSWFSGSSYNEQFF
TRBD2,few,TRBV7-9,TRBJ2-3,TGTGCCAGCAGCCGTACTAGCGGGAGGACAGATACGCAGTATTTT,CASSRTSGRTDTQYF
TRBD2,few,TRBV12-3/TRBV12-4,TRBJ2-5,TGTGCCAGCAGTTTACTAGCGGGAGGGGAGACCCAGTACTTC,CASSLLAGGETQYF
-,-,TRBV19,TRBJ2-7,TGTGCCAGTAGTATCCCCGACAGCTCCTACGAGCAGTACTTC,CASSIPDSSYEQYF
TRBD2,few,TRBV13,TRBJ2-1,TGTGCCAGCAGAGCGGGACTCAGCTCCTACAATGAGCAGTTCTTC,CASRAGLSSYNEQFF
TRBD1,few,TRBV7-9,TRBJ2-7,TGTGCCAGCAGCTTAGCGTCGACAGGGACCTACGAGCAGTACTTC,CASSLASTGTYEQYF
-,-,TRBV28,TRBJ1-1,TGTGCCAGCAGTTTGCAGATTATGGGGGCAAGGAACACTGAAGCTTTCTTT,CASSLQIMGARNTEAFF
-,-,TRBV7-9,TRBJ2-5,TGTGCCAGCAGCCCGCAACCGGCAGGGGAGACCCAGTACTTC,CASSPQPAGETQYF
-,-,TRBV28,TRBJ2-1,TGTGCCAGCAGCCCGAGTGAGATAGCGTTAAATGAGCAGTTCTTC,CASSPSEIALNEQFF
TRBD1,few,TRBV7-9,TRBJ2-2,TGTGCCAGCAGCCTGACAGGGAGTAACACCGGGGAGCTGTTTTTT,CASSLTGSNTGELFF
TRBD1,-,TRBV12-3/TRBV12-4,TRBJ2-5,TGTGCCAGCAGGCTGGACAGGGCTGAGACCCAGTACTTC,CASRLDRAETQYF
-,few,TRBV28,TRBJ2-1,TGTGCCAGCAGTTCCCAGGGATACAATGAGCAGTTCTTC,CASSSQGYNEQFF
-,-,TRBV5-5,TRBJ1-1,TGTGCCAGCAGCCCTACAGCGAACACTGAAGCTTTCTTT,CASSPTANTEAFF
TRBD2,few,TRBV6-5,TRBJ2-7,TGTGCCAGCAGTTACGCAGCGGGAGGGCCCCACGAGCAGTACTTC,CASSYAAGGPHEQYF
-,few,TRBV6-2/TRBV6-3,TRBJ2-1,TGTGCCAGCAGTTACCCTCAGAGAGGGGACCATGAGCAGTTCTTC,CASSYPQRGDHEQFF
TRBD1,few,TRBV28,TRBJ2-5,TGTGCCAGCAGGGGCGTCCGTACAGGGGCCGAGACCCAGTACTTC,CASRGVRTGAETQYF
-,few,TRBV9,TRBJ1-1,TGTGCCAGCAGCGCCCAGGGAGGCAACACTGAAGCTTTCTTT,CASSAQGGNTEAFF
TRBD1,few,TRBV6-5,TRBJ1-6,TGTGCCAGCAGTCACGGACAGGAGTATAATTCACCCCTCCACTTT,CASSHGQEYNSPLHF
TRBD2,-,TRBV4-2,TRBJ2-1,TGTGCCAGCAGCCAAGAGTCACTAGCGGGAGGGCCTCCTTACAATGAGCAGTTCTTC,CASSQESLAGGPPYNEQFF